A selection of T cell receptor beta chains follows, all from one sample in a study of T and B cells in COVID-19 patients. TCRdb re-called the multiplex PCR reads with MiXCR, one entry per CDR3 protein. In the table there are 7,000 to 8,000 distinct CDR3 sequences, roughly 25% of which are singletons. Sequenced: blood. Every receptor here comes from a human donor with active COVID-19. Each CDR3 is given without its conserved first and last residue. The order of the fields is V gene, J gene, CDR3 protein.

>TRBV6-5|TRBJ2-2
ASSGGLAGFNTGELF
>TRBV6-5|TRBJ2-3
ASSYISGGIDTQY
>TRBV19|TRBJ1-2
ASRTGGYGYT
>TRBV6-4|TRBJ2-2
ASSGTNTGELF
>TRBV24-1|TRBJ2-3
ATSDLSQASTDTQY
>TRBV30|TRBJ1-2
AWYRGSYGYT
>TRBV15|TRBJ1-1
ATSSRDRGGTEAF
>TRBV5-5|TRBJ2-2
ASSSYRQGGGGELF
>TRBV12-3/TRBV12-4|TRBJ2-7
ASSFIRGGEQY
>TRBV19|TRBJ1-5
ASSAGTRGNQPQH
>TRBV6-4|TRBJ2-7
ARPRPAYEQY
>TRBV4-2|TRBJ1-2
ASSQQKTGLYGYT
>TRBV14|TRBJ2-3
ASSPRSHLDDTQY
>TRBV5-1|TRBJ2-4
ASSLEGPGNIQY
>TRBV6-4|TRBJ2-3
ASSLQGGTDTQY
>TRBV5-6|TRBJ2-5
ASSPGDTRRKTQY
>TRBV4-3|TRBJ2-5
ASSQDLAGGPETQY
>TRBV27|TRBJ1-6
ASSRLLTGDYSPLH
>TRBV5-1|TRBJ2-6
ASTKKAGTTSGANVLT
>TRBV6-4|TRBJ2-1
ASQTLAGGPRNEQF
>TRBV30|TRBJ1-1
AWSRKGIRSYNTEAF
>TRBV30|TRBJ2-1
AWSGQGAYNEQF
>TRBV29-1|TRBJ1-1
SVDGRFHTEAF
>TRBV5-5|TRBJ2-7
ASSPGHKRDEQY
>TRBV5-6|TRBJ1-5
ASSPSYNDNQPQH
>TRBV25-1|TRBJ2-1
ASSWTSEYNEQF
>TRBV6-1|TRBJ2-2
ASSELAGGPGTGELF
>TRBV7-4|TRBJ2-5
ASSLVATGGGQETQY
>TRBV7-6|TRBJ2-3
ASSLGKLTDTQY
>TRBV30|TRBJ2-5
AWSVGSQETQY
>TRBV27|TRBJ2-1
ASSLDGDRGLDEQF
>TRBV27|TRBJ2-2
ASSPTQNTGELF
>TRBV5-4|TRBJ2-5
ASSLSGGPEETQY
>TRBV5-1|TRBJ2-1
ASSSEIWQF
>TRBV15|TRBJ1-1
ATSADRGDQAF
>TRBV7-2|TRBJ2-5
ASSFPDSQETQY
>TRBV20-1|TRBJ2-5
SARGRQETQY
>TRBV5-6|TRBJ2-2
ASSPAGGHTGELF
>TRBV6-2/TRBV6-3|TRBJ2-3
ASSMTGASTDTQY
>TRBV6-5|TRBJ1-2
ASSYGTDYGYT
>TRBV27|TRBJ2-7
ASSSLGLPAYEQY
>TRBV29-1|TRBJ2-1
SVRRGSYNEQF
>TRBV10-3|TRBJ2-7
AISENQGAYEQY
>TRBV19|TRBJ1-1
ASSIQEGNTEAF